This T cell receptor beta chain was sequenced in a study of a mutant IDH1 vaccine in newly diagnosed glioma. Time point described: week 5, during vaccination. It was 300 ug of mutant IDH1 20-mer peptide that made up each vaccine dose, given with topical imiquimod. TCRdb's table, derived via immunoSEQ multiplex PCR, lists solely in-frame clones and lacks some. The table has around 23,000 clones, 65% to 85% seen once. About this clone itself: Its matching antigen is unknown.

The sequence derives from a man in his forties with glioma. This specimen consisted of PBMCs, obtained from a glioma patient whose treatment included an IDH1 peptide vaccine.

CDR3 amino acids: CASRSATSYNEQFF. For the CDR3, the DNA is TGTGCCAGCCGTAGCGCCACCTCCTACAATGAGCAGTTCTTC. The chain employs TRBV2 and TRBJ2-1; TRBD2 is a possible D gene (5 bases). CDR1 is SNHLY, CDR2 FYNNEI, per germline. The CDR3 covers 14 residues. The V end was cut by 8 bases, the J end by 0 bases, with 11 bases between. Looking up the rest from reference TRBV2 and TRBJ2-1 gives the full variable domain: EPEVTQTPSHQVTQMGQEVILRCVPISNHLYFYWYRQILGQKVEFLVSFYNNEISEKSEIFDDQFSVERPDGSNFTLKIRSTKLEDSAMYFCASRSATSYNEQFFGPGTRLTVL.